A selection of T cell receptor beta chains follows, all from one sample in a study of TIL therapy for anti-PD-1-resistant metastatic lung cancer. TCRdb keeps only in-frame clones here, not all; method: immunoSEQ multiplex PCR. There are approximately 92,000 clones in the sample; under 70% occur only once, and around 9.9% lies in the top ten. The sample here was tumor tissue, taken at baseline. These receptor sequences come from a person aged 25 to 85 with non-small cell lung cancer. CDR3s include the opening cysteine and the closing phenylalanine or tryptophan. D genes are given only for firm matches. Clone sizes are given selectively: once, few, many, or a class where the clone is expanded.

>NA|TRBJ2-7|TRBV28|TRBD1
TGTGCCAGCAGACCAGGGACAGGGACGTACGAGCAGTACTTC
CASRPGTGTYEQYF
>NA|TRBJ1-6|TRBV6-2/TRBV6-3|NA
TGTGCCAGCAGTTATGGTAGGGTCTTTTCACCCCTCCACTTT
CASSYGRVFSPLHF
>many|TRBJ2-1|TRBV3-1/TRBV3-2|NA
TGTGCCAGCAGCCTAACCCGGGACTTCTCCTACAATGAGCAGTTCTTC
CASSLTRDFSYNEQFF
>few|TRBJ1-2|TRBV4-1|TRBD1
TGCGCCAGCAGCCAAGAAAGGGGGCCGGACTATGGCTACACCTTC
CASSQERGPDYGYTF
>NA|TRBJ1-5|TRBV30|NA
TGTGCCTGGAACCAAGACAGTCCAAATCAGCCCCAGCATTTT
CAWNQDSPNQPQHF
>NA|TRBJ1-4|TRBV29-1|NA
TGCAGCGTATTATCAGGGATTGGAGAAAAACTGTTTTTT
CSVLSGIGEKLFF
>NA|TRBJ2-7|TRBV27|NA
TGTGCCAGCAGCAATGACGATTATTCCTACGAGCAGTACTTC
CASSNDDYSYEQYF
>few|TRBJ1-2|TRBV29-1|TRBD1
TGCAGCGTCGCCGGACAGGGACAGGGTGAGGGCTACACCTTC
CSVAGQGQGEGYTF
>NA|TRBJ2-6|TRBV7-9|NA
TGTGCCAGCAGCTTAATGAGGACAGAGACCTCTGGGGCCAACGTCCTGACTTTC
CASSLMRTETSGANVLTF
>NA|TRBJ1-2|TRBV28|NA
TGTGCCAGCAGGGGGGGGAACTATGGCTACACCTTC
CASRGGNYGYTF
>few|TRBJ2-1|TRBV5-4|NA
TGTGCCAGCAGGATCCTGGACAATGAGCAGTTCTTC
CASRILDNEQFF
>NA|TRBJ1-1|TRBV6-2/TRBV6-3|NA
TGTGCCAGCAGTGGCGGCGGGGGTATCTTGGCTGAAGCTTTCTTT
CASSGGGGILAEAFF
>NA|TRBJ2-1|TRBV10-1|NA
TGCGCCAGCAGTGAAGGGGGGGGCAATGAGCAGTTCTTC
CASSEGGGNEQFF
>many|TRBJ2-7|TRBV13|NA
TGTGCCAGCAGACGGACCGGGAAGTCCTACGAGCAGTACTTC
CASRRTGKSYEQYF
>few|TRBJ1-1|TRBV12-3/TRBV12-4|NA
TGTGCCAGCACCCCAAGGAACACTGAAGCTTTCTTT
CASTPRNTEAFF
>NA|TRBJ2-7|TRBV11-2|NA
TGTGCCAGCAGCTTAATCCAGGGAGCCTACGAGCAGTACTTC
CASSLIQGAYEQYF
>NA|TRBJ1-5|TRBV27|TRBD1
TGTGCCAGCAGACCTCCGGGACAGGACTATAGCAATCAGCCCCAGCATTTT
CASRPPGQDYSNQPQHF
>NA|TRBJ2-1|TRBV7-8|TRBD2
TGTGCCAGCAGCGTGCTAGCGGGAGTTTCAAGGCAGTTCTTC
CASSVLAGVSRQFF
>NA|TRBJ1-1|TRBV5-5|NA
TGTGCCAGCAGCCGATGGGGTAGAGGTCTGGAGAACACTGAAGCTTTCTTT
CASSRWGRGLENTEAFF
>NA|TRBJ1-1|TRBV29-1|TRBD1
TGCACTACCCCACCGGGACAGGGTTGTGGGTGCACTGAAGCTTTCTTT
CTTPPGQGCGCTEAFF
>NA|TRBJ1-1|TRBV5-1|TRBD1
TGCGCCAGCAGCTTGGGACAGGGATCCATGAACACTGAAGCTTTCTTT
CASSLGQGSMNTEAFF
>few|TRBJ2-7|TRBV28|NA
TGTGCCAGCAGTACCCCGGACAGAGGCTCCTACGAGCAGTACTTC
CASSTPDRGSYEQYF
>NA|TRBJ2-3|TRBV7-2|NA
TGTGCCAGCAGCTTAGAGGGGTGGGTCACAGATACGCAGTATTTT
CASSLEGWVTDTQYF
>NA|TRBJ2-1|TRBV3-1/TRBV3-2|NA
TGTGCCAGCAGCCCACGACTAGAGGGTGAGCAGTTCTTC
CASSPRLEGEQFF
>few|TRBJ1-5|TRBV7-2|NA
TGTGCCAGCAGCTACACATTGGGGGGCAATCAGCCCCAGCATTTT
CASSYTLGGNQPQHF
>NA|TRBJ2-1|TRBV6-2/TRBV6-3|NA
TGTGCCAGCAGTCATCTAAACAGGGAACTTTACAATGAGCAGTTCTTC
CASSHLNRELYNEQFF
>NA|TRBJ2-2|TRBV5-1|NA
TGCGCCAGCAGCTTGGACATATCCACCGGGGAGCTGTTTTTT
CASSLDISTGELFF
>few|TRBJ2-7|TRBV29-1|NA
TGCAGCGTTGAAAGGGGGAACTACGAGCAGTACTTC
CSVERGNYEQYF
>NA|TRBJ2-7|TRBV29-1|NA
TGCAGCGTTCCCCAGCAGGGGAGCTCCTACGAGCAGTACTTC
CSVPQQGSSYEQYF
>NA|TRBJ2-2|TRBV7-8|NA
TGTGCCAGCAGCCCCCTGGGGGCAGGGTTGGGCACCGGGGAGCTGTTTTTT
CASSPLGAGLGTGELFF
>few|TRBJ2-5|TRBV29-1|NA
TGCAGCGTTCCGACAGGTGGGGAAGAGACCCAGTACTTC
CSVPTGGEETQYF
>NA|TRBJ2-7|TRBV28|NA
TGTGCCAGCAGACCGACAGGTTACGAGCAGTACTTC
CASRPTGYEQYF
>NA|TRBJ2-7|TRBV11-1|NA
TGTGCCAGCAGCTTAGGGACACGGGTCTCCTACGAGCAGTACTTC
CASSLGTRVSYEQYF
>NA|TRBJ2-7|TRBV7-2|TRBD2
TGTGCCAGCAGGAGACGAGCGGGAGAGACGGGCGAGCAGTACTTC
CASRRRAGETGEQYF
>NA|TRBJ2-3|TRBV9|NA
TGTGCCAGCAGCGCGAGCACAGATACGCAGTATTTT
CASSASTDTQYF
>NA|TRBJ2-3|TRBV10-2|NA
TGCGCCAGCAGTGAGTTAGGGATAAGTACAGATACGCAGTATTTT
CASSELGISTDTQYF
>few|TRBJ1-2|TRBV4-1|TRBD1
TGCGCCAGCAGCCAAACCGGACAGGCGGAGAACTATGGCTACACCTTC
CASSQTGQAENYGYTF
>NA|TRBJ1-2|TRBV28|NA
TGTGCCAGCAACTCCGCAGGGCTTTCCCTAGATGGCTACACCTTC
CASNSAGLSLDGYTF
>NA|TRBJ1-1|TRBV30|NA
TGTGCCTGGACCAGCTTTTTTAACACTGAAGCTTTCTTT
CAWTSFFNTEAFF
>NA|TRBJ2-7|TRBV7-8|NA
TGTGCCAGCAGCCCCAATTTCGGGGGAACCGAGCAGTACTTC
CASSPNFGGTEQYF
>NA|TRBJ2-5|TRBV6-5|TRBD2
TGTGCCAGCAGTTCACTAGCGGGCCAAGAGACCCAGTACTTC
CASSSLAGQETQYF
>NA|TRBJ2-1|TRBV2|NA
TGTGCCAGCAGCGCGGATTCCTACAATGAGCAGTTCTTC
CASSADSYNEQFF